Listed here are 13 T cell receptor beta chains from one sample, sequenced in a study of T cell repertoires in cytomegalovirus infection. Each CDR3 protein gets one entry after TCRdb re-called the reads with MiXCR. Of more than 400,000 distinct CDR3 sequences listed, 26% are singletons. Sequences were obtained from PBMCs. The origin of the receptors is a human donor in good health (CMV status not recorded). Some clones in this sample may be carry-over from other donors' samples.

This clonotype showed up many times. The rearrangement links TRBV7-2 to TRBJ2-5; D is undetermined. CDR3 length equals 13 residues. With 4 bases removed from V and 2 bases from J, the gap between germline ends came to 8 bases. Germline values: CDR1 SGHTA, CDR2 FQGNSA. The CDR3 spells CASSSAHQETQYF. The CDR3 DNA sequence: TGTGCCAGCAGCTCGGCTCATCAAGAGACCCAGTACTTC.

This chain links TRBV6-8 with TRBJ1-1; D unclear. The CDR3 consists of 13 residues. Germline V gene lookup returns CDR1 MNHGY and CDR2 SAAAGT. Trimming left V 2 bases short and J 1 base short, with 5 bases between. The CDR3, as DNA: TGTGCCAGCAGTTACCCAGAGAACACTGAAGCTTTCTTT. Its protein product is CASSYPENTEAFF.

The J gene is TRBJ2-3, the V gene TRBV20-1; unclear D gene. CDR1 is DFQATT and CDR2 is SNEGSKA in the germline V gene (reference sequence). The ends were cut back, 0 bases at V and 3 bases at J, with 13 bases in the middle. The CDR3 has 15 residues. The CDR3 DNA reads as TGCAGTGCTAGAGATCTAGGAAAAGCGACAGATACGCAGTATTTT. Its protein product is CSARDLGKATDTQYF.

This clonotype was observed a few times. V usage is TRBV28 and J usage is TRBJ2-7; TRBD2 aligns across 7 bases. V lost 5 bases and J lost 3; bases outside the gene matches: 7. Germline loops: CDR1 MDHEN, CDR2 SYDVKM. This CDR3 contains 14 residues. CDR3 sequence reads: CASSVPGGGYEQYF. The DNA of the CDR3 is TGTGCCAGCAGTGTCCCTGGCGGGGGCTACGAGCAGTACTTC. Full variable domain (outside the CDR3, taken from reference TRBV28 and TRBJ2-7): DVKVTQSSRYLVKRTGEKVFLECVQDMDHENMFWYRQDPGLGLRLIYFSYDVKMKEKGDIPEGYSVSREKKERFSLILESASTNQTSMYLCASSVPGGGYEQYFGPGTRLTVT.

This clonotype showed up just a few times. As DNA, the CDR3 is TGTGCCAGCAGAACGGCGGGTGAAGCTTTCTTT. It specifies CASRTAGEAFF. The V and J genes are TRBV12-3 or TRBV12-4 and TRBJ1-1; D call uncertain. Trimming left V 6 bases short and J 7 bases short, with 9 bases between. The CDR3 consists of 11 residues.

V is TRBV6-2 or TRBV6-3 and J is TRBJ2-1; TRBD2 aligns across 12 bases. V shed 7 bases, J shed 5 bases, and the junction held 9 bases outside the gene matches. This CDR3 spans 16 amino acids. Germline CDR1 reads MNHEY; CDR2 reads SVGEGT. The CDR3 reads CASTQRGLAGHNEQFF. CDR3 DNA sequence: TGTGCCAGCACCCAACGCGGACTAGCGGGACACAATGAGCAGTTCTTC.

This chain uses TRBV11-2 with TRBJ2-1, with no clear D. Germline V gives CDR1 SGHAT, CDR2 FQNNGV. CDR3 length equals 13 residues. With 5 bases removed from V and 8 bases from J, the gap between germline ends came to 13 bases. The CDR3 nucleotides are TGTGCCAGCAGCGCAGACGGCAAGCATGAGCAGTTCTTC. This sequence encodes CASSADGKHEQFF.

The V and J genes are TRBV27 and TRBJ1-1; TRBD1 is a possible D gene (6 bases). V lost 6 bases and J lost 1, with 12 bases in between. This CDR3 contains 14 residues. Looked up from germline, CDR1 is MNHEY and CDR2 is SMNVEV (reference sequence). CDR3 DNA sequence: TGTGCCAGCAGAAACAGGGACCGGAACACTGAAGCTTTCTTT. Amino acids: CASRNRDRNTEAFF.

The chain employs TRBV5-5 and TRBJ2-7, with 10 bases identical to TRBD2. Germline CDR1 and CDR2: SGHKS and YYEKEE (reference sequence). Losses at the gene ends were 0 bases for V and 6 bases for J; bases not matched to a gene: 15. This CDR3 spans 18 amino acids. CDR3 coding DNA: TGTGCCAGCAGCTTGGGCCTAGCGGGAGTCCACCCTTCCCGCGAGCAGTACTTC. Its protein is CASSLGLAGVHPSREQYF.

This clonotype was counted only a few times. The chain employs TRBV29-1 and TRBJ2-5, with D maybe TRBD2 (7 bases). CDR1 and CDR2 (germline): SQVTM, ANQGSEA. V was clipped by 7 bases and J by 5 bases, with 17 bases between them. The CDR3 loop spans 13 amino acids. The CDR3 spells CSAEGGGWETQYF. The CDR3, as DNA: TGCAGCGCCGAAGGGGGGGGCTGGGAGACCCAGTACTTC.

This clonotype was seen a handful of times. The J gene is TRBJ2-5, the V gene TRBV4-3, with D unresolved. The CDR3 spans 13 residues. The V gene's germline CDR1 is LGHNA and CDR2 YSLEER. With 1 base removed from V and 5 bases from J, the gap between germline ends came to 8 bases. The CDR3 reads CASSQAPRETQYF. The CDR3 DNA reads TGCGCCAGCAGCCAAGCGCCCCGGGAGACCCAGTACTTC.

This clonotype showed up just a few times. V gene TRBV15 combines with J gene TRBJ2-1, with TRBD2 identical over 9 bases. Germline V gives CDR1 LNHNV, CDR2 YYDKDF (reference sequence). The CDR3 has 12 residues. V lost 0 bases and J lost 16; bases outside the gene matches: 4. The DNA of the CDR3 is TGTGCCACCAGCAGAGATCGACTAGCGGAATTCTTC. Its protein product is CATSRDRLAEFF.

This clonotype was counted a few times. This sequence joins TRBV27 and TRBJ2-5, with D possibly being TRBD2 (7 bases). CDR1 is MNHEY and CDR2 is SMNVEV in the germline V gene (reference sequence). V lost 9 bases and J 1 base, leaving 9 bases between the germline ends. The CDR3 loop spans 12 amino acids. The CDR3 bases are TGTGCCAGTAGGGGGGGCCAAGAGACCCAGTACTTC. It translates to CASRGGQETQYF.